This T cell receptor beta chain originates from a study of cytomegalovirus exposure and HLA in healthy donors. Study observations and caveats: Association of roughly 17,000 TCR beta sequences with HLA alleles was found at 0.05 false discovery rate in a later analysis. For most TCR beta V segments, an earlier analysis put the productive rate at about 90% or about 30% of the time.

Primers: 60 Vbeta forward and 13 Jbeta reverse. The protocol was immunoSEQ multiplex PCR, while the TCRdb copy is restricted to in-frame clones and leaves out a portion. Of approximately 100,000 clones in the sample, around 64% were seen once. This clone has only a few counts. The antigen is not known. Trimming removed 1 base at V and 1 base at J, with 8 bases between. CDR1 is GTSNPN and CDR2 is SVGIG in the germline V gene (reference sequence). The CDR3 spans 15 residues. The specimen sequenced was PBMCs. The sequence derives from a human donor in good health. The J gene is TRBJ1-6, the V gene TRBV30; weak D call: TRBD1 (6 bases). CDR3 loop: CAWSDGQSYNSPLHF. CDR3 sequence (DNA): TGTGCCTGGAGTGACGGACAGTCCTATAATTCACCCCTCCACTTT. The full variable domain, rest sourced from reference TRBV30 and TRBJ1-6, is SQTIHQWPATLVQPVGSPLSLECTVEGTSNPNLYWYRQAAGRGLQLLFYSVGIGQISSEVPQNLSASRPQDRQFILSSKKLLLSDSGFYLCAWSDGQSYNSPLHFGNGTRLTVT.